This T cell receptor (beta chain) is drawn from a study of cytomegalovirus exposure and HLA in healthy donors. Study findings and constraints: Later work found that TCR association rates differed between HLA loci; DRB1 had the most and HLA-C the fewest. CMV serostatus was the only immune exposure information that was available. Researchers reported from a later analysis that most CMV-associated TCR beta chains appeared HLA-restricted. Later examination showed HLA-associated TCR beta chains had greater clonal expansion than equally common others.

The CDR3 spans 17 residues. Trimming pared 7 bases from V and 2 bases from J, leaving 21 bases between. Looked up from germline, CDR1 is MRHNA and CDR2 is SNTAGT. Amplification used 60 Vbeta primers and 13 Jbeta primers. The assay was immunoSEQ multiplex PCR, and TCRdb's table has in-frame clones only and misses some. The sample shows roughly 100,000 clones, about three fifths of them seen only once. Regarding this clone: Its cognate antigen is unknown.

The sequence came from a human donor in good health. Sample: PBMCs. The gene calls are TRBV6-4 and TRBJ1-5, with D possibly TRBD1 on 5 matching bases. The CDR3 sequence is CASIDLGGEVGNQPQHF. The CDR3 region has the DNA TGTGCCAGCATCGACCTGGGGGGGGAGGTCGGCAATCAGCCCCAGCATTTT.